What follows describes a single TCR beta chain. The antigen is not known. CDR3 size: 12 residues. V dropped 10 bases and J dropped 1 base, with 9 bases sitting between them. The germline V gene encodes CDR1 MNHNS and CDR2 SASEGT. TCRdb's copy holds only in-frame clones and misses some; the assay was immunoSEQ multiplex PCR. Here the sample spans over 5,500 clones, 80% to 90% being singletons. The sample belongs to a study of blood T cell dynamics during melanoma immunotherapy. Study-wide context: Standard first-line treatment here was pembrolizumab or nivolumab plus ipilimumab in metastatic melanoma. Study-wide results and limits: PBMC repertoires of eventual disease-control patients split at W3 into clonality or diversity gains.

Stated time point: week 3, after first cycle of checkpoint inhibitor. Blood was drawn before treatment and at week 3 after checkpoint blockade. Apart from two fast progressors, RECIST 1.1 response was judged 12 weeks post-infusion. This TCR came from a human donor with melanoma. Some clones in this sample may be carry-over from other donors' samples. Sequencing used blood, obtained from a patient treated with checkpoint blockade. The chain has TRBV6-1 and TRBJ2-3; tentatively, D is TRBD2 (6 bases). CDR3 region: CAIGTRTDTQYF. In DNA form, the CDR3 reads TGTGCCATCGGGACTCGCACAGATACGCAGTATTTT.